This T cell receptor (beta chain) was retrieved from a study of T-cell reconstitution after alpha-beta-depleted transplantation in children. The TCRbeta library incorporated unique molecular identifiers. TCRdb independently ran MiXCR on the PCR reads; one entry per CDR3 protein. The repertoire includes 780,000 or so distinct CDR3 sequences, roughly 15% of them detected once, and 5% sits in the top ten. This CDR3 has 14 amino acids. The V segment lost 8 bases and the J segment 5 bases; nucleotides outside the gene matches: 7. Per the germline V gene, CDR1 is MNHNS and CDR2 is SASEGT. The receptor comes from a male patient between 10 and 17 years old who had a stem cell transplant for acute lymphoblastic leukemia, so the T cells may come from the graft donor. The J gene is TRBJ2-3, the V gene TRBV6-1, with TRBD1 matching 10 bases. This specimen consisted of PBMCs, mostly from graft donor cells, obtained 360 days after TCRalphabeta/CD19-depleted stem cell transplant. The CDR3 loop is CASLWDRGIDTQYF. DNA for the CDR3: TGTGCCAGCTTGTGGGACAGGGGTATAGATACGCAGTATTTT.